This T cell receptor (beta chain) was captured by sequencing in a study of cytomegalovirus exposure and HLA in healthy donors. On this clone: Its matching antigen is unknown.

13 Jbeta primers and 60 Vbeta primers were used for the PCR. The method was immunoSEQ multiplex PCR; TCRdb's version includes in-frame clones alone and lacks a portion of them. The table shows under 130,000 clones, with roughly 80% occurring only once. Whole-study findings and limits: TCR beta chains associated with HLA were, in a later analysis, more clonally expanded than equally common others. Investigators reported 164 TCR beta chains as tied to cytomegalovirus. A few CMV-associated chains proved CMV antigen-specific in vitro.

The CDR3 covers 16 residues. V shed 0 bases, J shed 2 bases, and the junction held 4 bases outside the gene matches. Looked up from germline, CDR1 is SGHTS and CDR2 is YDEGEE. The rearrangement uses TRBV5-8 and TRBJ2-3; 9 bases fit TRBD1. The receptor comes from a man in his forties or fifties in good health and CMV-seropositive. Specimen: PBMCs. CDR3 loop: CASSLGQGGFTDTQYF. The CDR3 DNA sequence: TGTGCCAGCAGCTTGGGACAGGGGGGATTCACAGATACGCAGTATTTT.